One sample yielded the 18 T cell receptor beta chains listed below, sequenced in a study of technical replicates of blood from a few donors. The assay was immunoSEQ multiplex PCR, and TCRdb's table has in-frame clones only and misses some. The table records some 87,000 clones, roughly 96% of them present only once. The sample taken for sequencing was T cells isolated from PBMCs. All receptors derive from a human donor in good health.

The chain is built from TRBV20-1 and TRBJ2-3; no definite D call. The CDR3 loop spans 11 amino acids. CDR1 and CDR2 (germline): DFQATT, SNEGSKA (reference sequence). V gave up 4 bases and J gave up 2 bases, with 4 bases separating them. CDR3 amino acids: CSATITDTQYF. DNA of the CDR3: TGCAGTGCTACTATCACAGATACGCAGTATTTT.

The V gene is TRBV15, the J gene TRBJ2-6; no clear D. This CDR3 comprises 13 residues. Germline CDR1 is LNHNV and CDR2 is YYDKDF (reference sequence). Trimming removed 6 bases from V and 0 bases from J, with 3 bases in between. The CDR3 protein is CATRASGANVLTF. The CDR3 nucleotides read TGTGCCACCAGGGCCTCTGGGGCCAACGTCCTGACTTTC.

The rearrangement joins TRBV27 to TRBJ2-7; D uncertain. CDR1 and CDR2 from the germline V gene are MNHEY and SMNVEV (reference sequence). The CDR3 contains 13 residues. Trimming cost V 10 bases and J 0 bases, with 13 bases left between them. The CDR3 region has the DNA TGTGCCACCCGGTCCCATGGCTCCTACGAGCAGTACTTC. Translating gives CATRSHGSYEQYF.

This chain connects TRBV11-3 to TRBJ1-2; D is perhaps TRBD1 (5 bases). The V gene lost 5 bases and the J gene lost 7 bases, with 23 bases spanning the gap. This CDR3 region has 16 residues. The germline V gene has CDR1 SGHNT and CDR2 YENEEA. CDR3 region: CASSMTPRQIRVGYTF. The DNA of the CDR3 is TGTGCCAGCAGCATGACCCCCCGACAGATTAGGGTTGGCTACACCTTC.

The rearrangement joins TRBV7-3 to TRBJ2-7; D is ambiguous. Germline V gene sequence: CDR1 SGHTA, CDR2 FQGTGA. V lost 5 bases and J 8 bases, leaving 16 bases between the germline ends. The CDR3 is 13 residues long. The CDR3 reads CASSQFSGDQQYF. In DNA form, the CDR3 reads TGTGCCAGCAGCCAATTCTCTGGAGACCAGCAGTACTTC.

The gene calls are TRBV6-5 and TRBJ2-7; D unclear. CDR3 size: 15 residues. CDR1 and CDR2 (germline): MNHEY, SVGAGI. The V and J ends lost 6 bases and 0 bases respectively, with 15 bases between them. Written as DNA, the CDR3 is TGTGCCAGCAGCCCCGGTCACGGGTTCTCCTACGAGCAGTACTTC. Amino acids: CASSPGHGFSYEQYF.

The chain carries TRBV30 and TRBJ1-1, with a weak D call TRBD1 (6 bases). Germline values: CDR1 GTSNPN, CDR2 SVGIG (reference sequence). This CDR3 is built from 15 residues. Trimming removed 2 bases at V and 5 bases at J, with 18 bases between. The CDR3 DNA follows: TGTGCCTGGAGTACCTTCAGACAGGCAGATACTGAAGCTTTCTTT. Amino acid sequence: CAWSTFRQADTEAFF.

This sequence joins TRBV16 and TRBJ2-4; 7 nucleotides agree with TRBD1. The germline gives CDR1 KGHSY, CDR2 FQNENV. The CDR3 spans 12 residues. With 4 bases clipped from V and 13 bases from J, the junction kept 7 bases outside the gene matches. CDR3 in DNA: TGTGCCAGCAGCCTACAAGGACAGGTACAGTACTTC. Amino acid sequence: CASSLQGQVQYF.

The J gene is TRBJ2-1, the V gene TRBV11-3, with TRBD2 identical over 8 bases. Germline CDR1 is SGHNT and CDR2 is YENEEA. CDR3 length: 16 residues. V lost 1 base to trimming and J lost 7 bases; unmatched junction nucleotides: 9. CDR3 amino acids: CASSLGPAGAWNEQFF. The CDR3 coding sequence is TGTGCCAGCAGCTTAGGCCCAGCGGGAGCGTGGAATGAGCAGTTCTTC.

The chain is built from TRBV25-1 and TRBJ1-3; D unresolved. The germline V gene has CDR1 MGHDK and CDR2 SYGVNS. Trimming took off 4 bases at V and 0 bases at J, with 4 bases between the two ends. This CDR3 contains 13 residues. In nucleotides, the CDR3 is TGTGCCAGCAGTGTCGTCTCTGGAAACACCATATATTTT. It specifies CASSVVSGNTIYF.

CDR3 nucleotide sequence: TGTGCCTCTAACAGGGGGCGCGGTGATCTTAATGAGCAGTTCTTC. Its translation: CASNRGRGDLNEQFF. V usage is TRBV30 and J usage is TRBJ2-1; 9 nucleotides align to TRBD1. CDR1 and CDR2 (germline): GTSNPN, SVGIG (reference sequence). The CDR3 loop spans 15 amino acids. J gave up 7 bases and V 7 bases, and 14 bases lay outside the gene matches.

The chain links TRBV7-6 to TRBJ2-2, with 11 bases identical to TRBD2. Germline V gives CDR1 SGHVS, CDR2 FNYEAQ. J gave up 5 bases and V 5 bases, and 7 bases lay outside the gene matches. This CDR3 contains 16 residues. The CDR3 DNA sequence: TGTGCCAGCAGCCAGATCCTAGCGGGAGGTACCGGGGAGCTGTTTTTT. Its protein is CASSQILAGGTGELFF.

This CDR3 is CASSLGRGNEQFF. The CDR3 coding sequence is TGCGCCAGCAGTCTCGGGAGAGGCAATGAGCAGTTCTTC. This chain connects TRBV5-1 to TRBJ2-1; D may be TRBD2 (6 bases). Germline V gives CDR1 SGHRS, CDR2 YFSETQ. The CDR3 totals 13 residues. V gave up 5 bases and J gave up 6 bases, with 12 bases separating them.

This chain uses TRBV5-1 with TRBJ1-2, with 7 bases lining up with TRBD1. Germline V gene sequence: CDR1 SGHRS, CDR2 YFSETQ. The length of the CDR3 is 14 residues. After removal of 7 bases from V and 0 bases from J, the junction contained 6 bases not matched to a gene. The CDR3 reads CASRGGDANYGYTF. The CDR3 coding sequence is TGCGCCAGCCGAGGGGGCGATGCTAACTATGGCTACACCTTC. The full variable domain, rest sourced from reference TRBV5-1 and TRBJ1-2, is KAGVTQTPRYLIKTRGQQVTLSCSPISGHRSVSWYQQTPGQGLQFLFEYFSETQRNKGNFPGRFSGRQFSNSRSEMNVSTLELGDSALYLCASRGGDANYGYTFGSGTRLTVV.

This chain joins TRBV14 and TRBJ1-2; no definite D call. V gave up 4 bases and J gave up 1 base, with 7 bases separating them. This CDR3 has 13 amino acids. CDR1 SGHDN and CDR2 FVKESK come from the germline V gene. The CDR3 sequence is CASSLTLNYGYTF. In nucleotides, the CDR3 is TGTGCCAGCAGCCTGACACTTAACTATGGCTACACCTTC.

The gene calls are TRBV11-2 and TRBJ1-4, with a possible D match to TRBD1 (6 bases). The germline CDR1 and CDR2 sequences are SGHAT and FQNNGV. The CDR3 has 17 amino acids. V gave up 3 bases and J gave up 2 bases, with 16 bases separating them. In nucleotides, the CDR3 is TGTGCCAGCAGCTTCTTCCCCAGAGGACAGACTAATGAAAAACTGTTTTTT. Amino acids: CASSFFPRGQTNEKLFF. Filled out from reference TRBV11-2 and TRBJ1-4, the complete variable domain reads EAGVAQSPRYKIIEKRQSVAFWCNPISGHATLYWYQQILGQGPKLLIQFQNNGVVDDSQLPKDRFSAERLKGVDSTLKIQPAKLEDSAVYLCASSFFPRGQTNEKLFFGSGTQLSVL.

The chain couples TRBV19 to TRBJ2-3, with 8 positions matching TRBD2. V lost 4 bases to trimming and J lost 3 bases; unmatched junction nucleotides: 9. The germline gives CDR1 LNHDA, CDR2 SQIVND (reference sequence). The CDR3 is made up of 16 amino acids. CDR3 sequence (DNA): TGTGCCAGTAGTAGAAGCGGGAGAGGCGGTACAGATACGCAGTATTTT. The encoded protein is CASSRSGRGGTDTQYF.

The chain recombines TRBV9 with TRBJ2-5, with 12 bases aligning to TRBD2. Germline values: CDR1 SGDLS, CDR2 YYNGEE. This CDR3 spans 16 amino acids. V shed 3 bases and J 1 base; nucleotides not matched to a gene: 4. CDR3 in DNA: TGTGCCAGCAGCGGATCTAGCGGGAGGGCCCAAGAGACCCAGTACTTC. This translates into CASSGSSGRAQETQYF.